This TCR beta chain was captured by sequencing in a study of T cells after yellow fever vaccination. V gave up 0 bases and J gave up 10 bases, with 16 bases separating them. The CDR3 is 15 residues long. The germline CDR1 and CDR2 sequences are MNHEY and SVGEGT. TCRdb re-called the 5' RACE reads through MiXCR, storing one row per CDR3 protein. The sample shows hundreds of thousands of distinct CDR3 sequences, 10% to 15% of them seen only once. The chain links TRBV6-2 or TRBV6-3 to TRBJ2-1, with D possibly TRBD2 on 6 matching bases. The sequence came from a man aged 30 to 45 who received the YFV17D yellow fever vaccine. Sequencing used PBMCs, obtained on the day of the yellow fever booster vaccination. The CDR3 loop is CASSYSVAGRGEQFF. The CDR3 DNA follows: TGTGCCAGCAGTTACTCTGTCGCCGGGAGAGGGGAGCAGTTCTTC.